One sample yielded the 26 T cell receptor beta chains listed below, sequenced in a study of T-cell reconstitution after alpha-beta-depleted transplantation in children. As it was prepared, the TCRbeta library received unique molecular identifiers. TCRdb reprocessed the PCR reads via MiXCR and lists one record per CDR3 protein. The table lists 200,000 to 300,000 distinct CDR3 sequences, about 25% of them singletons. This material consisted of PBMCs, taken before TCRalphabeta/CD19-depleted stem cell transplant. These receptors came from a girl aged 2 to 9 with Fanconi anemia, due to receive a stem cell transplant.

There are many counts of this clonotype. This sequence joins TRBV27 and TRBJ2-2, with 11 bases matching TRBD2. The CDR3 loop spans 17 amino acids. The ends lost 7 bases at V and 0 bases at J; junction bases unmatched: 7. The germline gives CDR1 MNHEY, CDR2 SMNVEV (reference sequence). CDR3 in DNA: TGTGCCAGCACCCGGGCTAGCGGGGGGACGAACACCGGGGAGCTGTTTTTT. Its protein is CASTRASGGTNTGELFF.

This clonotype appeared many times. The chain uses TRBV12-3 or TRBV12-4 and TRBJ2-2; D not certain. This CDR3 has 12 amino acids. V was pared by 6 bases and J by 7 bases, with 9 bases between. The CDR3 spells CASSLLGGELFF. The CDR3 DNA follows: TGTGCCAGCAGCTTATTAGGCGGGGAGCTGTTTTTT.

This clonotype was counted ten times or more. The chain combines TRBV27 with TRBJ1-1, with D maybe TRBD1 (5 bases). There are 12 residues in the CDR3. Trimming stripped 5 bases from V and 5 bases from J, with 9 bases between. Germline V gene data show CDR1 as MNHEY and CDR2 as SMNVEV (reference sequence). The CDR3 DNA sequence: TGTGCCAGCAGTCCCCAGGGAACTGAAGCTTTCTTT. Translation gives CASSPQGTEAFF.

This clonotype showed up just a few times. CDR3 in amino acids: CASSLWGVNNEQFF. The CDR3 DNA is TGCGCCAGCAGCTTGTGGGGAGTCAACAATGAGCAGTTCTTC. The chain couples TRBV5-1 to TRBJ2-1, with D possibly matching TRBD2 (5 bases). The CDR3 contains 14 residues. V lost 1 base, J lost 5 bases, and 10 bases lay in between. The V gene's germline CDR1 is SGHRS and CDR2 YFSETQ.

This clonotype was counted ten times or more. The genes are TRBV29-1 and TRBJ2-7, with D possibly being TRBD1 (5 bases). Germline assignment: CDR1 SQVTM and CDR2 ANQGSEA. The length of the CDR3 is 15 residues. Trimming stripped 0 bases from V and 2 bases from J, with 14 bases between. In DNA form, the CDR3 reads TGCAGCGTTGAAGAAGTAGGGGCAGGGCCCTACGAGCAGTACTTC. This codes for CSVEEVGAGPYEQYF.

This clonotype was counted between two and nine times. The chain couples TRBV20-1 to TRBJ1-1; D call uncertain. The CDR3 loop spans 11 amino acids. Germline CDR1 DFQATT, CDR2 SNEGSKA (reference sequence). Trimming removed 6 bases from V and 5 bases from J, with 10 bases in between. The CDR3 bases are TGCAGTGCCGATTTGGGAACTGAAGCTTTCTTT. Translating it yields CSADLGTEAFF.

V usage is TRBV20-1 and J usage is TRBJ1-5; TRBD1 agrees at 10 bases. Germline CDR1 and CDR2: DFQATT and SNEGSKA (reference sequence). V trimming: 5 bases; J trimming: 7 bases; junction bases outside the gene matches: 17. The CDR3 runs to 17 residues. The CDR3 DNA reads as TGCAGTGCTGTACACCCCCGGGTGGGACAGGGGATACAGCCCCAGCATTTT. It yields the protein CSAVHPRVGQGIQPQHF.

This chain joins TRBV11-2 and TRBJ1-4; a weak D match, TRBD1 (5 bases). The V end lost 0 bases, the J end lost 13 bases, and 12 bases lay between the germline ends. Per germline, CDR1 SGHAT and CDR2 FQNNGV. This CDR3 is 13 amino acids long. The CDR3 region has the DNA TGTGCCAGCAGCTTAGAGGGCTCAAGGGGACTGTTTTTT. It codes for CASSLEGSRGLFF.

CDR3 in amino acids: CSARGLIVYEQYF. CDR3 DNA sequence: TGCAGTGCTAGAGGGCTGATTGTCTACGAGCAGTACTTC. The chain joins TRBV20-1 to TRBJ2-7; D uncertain. The CDR3 sequence is 13 residues long. CDR1 DFQATT and CDR2 SNEGSKA come from the germline V gene (reference sequence). V dropped 1 base and J dropped 3 bases, with 10 bases sitting between them.

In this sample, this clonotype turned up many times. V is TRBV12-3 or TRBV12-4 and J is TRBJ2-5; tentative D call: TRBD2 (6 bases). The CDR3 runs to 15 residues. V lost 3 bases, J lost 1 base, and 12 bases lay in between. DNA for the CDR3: TGTGCCAGCAGTTTTGGGGGGAATCTCCAAGAGACCCAGTACTTC. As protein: CASSFGGNLQETQYF.

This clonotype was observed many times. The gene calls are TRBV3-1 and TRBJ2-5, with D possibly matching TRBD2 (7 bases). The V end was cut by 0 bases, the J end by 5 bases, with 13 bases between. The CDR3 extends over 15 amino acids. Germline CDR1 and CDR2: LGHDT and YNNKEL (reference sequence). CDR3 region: CASSQEGGAGETQYF. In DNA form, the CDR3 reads TGTGCCAGCAGCCAAGAAGGGGGGGCGGGGGAGACCCAGTACTTC.

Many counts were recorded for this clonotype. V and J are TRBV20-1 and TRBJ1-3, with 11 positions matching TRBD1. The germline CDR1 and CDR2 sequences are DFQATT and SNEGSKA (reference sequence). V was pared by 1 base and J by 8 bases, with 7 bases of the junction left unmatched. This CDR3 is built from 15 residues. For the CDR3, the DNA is TGCAGTGCTAGAGCCCCGGACAGGGGGCAGGACACCATATATTTT. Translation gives CSARAPDRGQDTIYF.

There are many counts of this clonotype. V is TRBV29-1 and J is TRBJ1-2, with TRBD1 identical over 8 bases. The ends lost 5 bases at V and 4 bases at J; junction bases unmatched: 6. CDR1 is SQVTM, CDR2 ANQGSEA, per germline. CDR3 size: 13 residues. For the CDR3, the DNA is TGCAGCGTTCAGGGGGCGACGGGCTATGGCTACACCTTC. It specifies CSVQGATGYGYTF.

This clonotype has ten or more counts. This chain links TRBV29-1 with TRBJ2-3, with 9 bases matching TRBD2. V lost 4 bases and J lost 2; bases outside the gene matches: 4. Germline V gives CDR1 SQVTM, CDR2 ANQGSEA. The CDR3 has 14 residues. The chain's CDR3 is CSVGGRGDTDTQYF. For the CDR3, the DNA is TGCAGCGTTGGCGGGAGGGGAGACACAGATACGCAGTATTTT.

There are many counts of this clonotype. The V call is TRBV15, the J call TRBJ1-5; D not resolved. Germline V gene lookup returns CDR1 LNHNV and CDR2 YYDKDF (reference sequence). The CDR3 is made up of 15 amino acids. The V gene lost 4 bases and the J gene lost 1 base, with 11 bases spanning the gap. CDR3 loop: CATSTHLTSNQPQHF. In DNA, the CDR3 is TGTGCCACCAGCACCCATTTAACCAGCAATCAGCCCCAGCATTTT.

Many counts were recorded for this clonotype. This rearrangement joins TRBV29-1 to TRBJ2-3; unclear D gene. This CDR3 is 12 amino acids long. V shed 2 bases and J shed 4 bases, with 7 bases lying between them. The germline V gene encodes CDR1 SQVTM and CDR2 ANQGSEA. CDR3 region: CSVELGPDTQYF. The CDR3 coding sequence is TGCAGCGTTGAACTGGGCCCAGATACGCAGTATTTT.

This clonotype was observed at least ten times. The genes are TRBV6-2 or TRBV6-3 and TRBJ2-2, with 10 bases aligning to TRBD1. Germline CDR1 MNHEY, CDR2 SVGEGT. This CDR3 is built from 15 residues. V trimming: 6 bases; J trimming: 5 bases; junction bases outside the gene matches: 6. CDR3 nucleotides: TGTGCCAGCAGCCAAAGGACAGGGGGGACCGGGGAGCTGTTTTTT. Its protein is CASSQRTGGTGELFF.

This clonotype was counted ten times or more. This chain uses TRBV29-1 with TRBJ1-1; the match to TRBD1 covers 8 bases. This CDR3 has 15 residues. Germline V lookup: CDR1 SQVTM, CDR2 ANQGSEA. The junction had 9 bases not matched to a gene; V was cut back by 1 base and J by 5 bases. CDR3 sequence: CSVEVPDRGRTEAFF. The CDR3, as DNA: TGCAGCGTTGAAGTTCCCGACAGGGGTAGGACTGAAGCTTTCTTT. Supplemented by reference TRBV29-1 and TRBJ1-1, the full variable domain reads SAVISQKPSRDICQRGTSLTIQCQVDSQVTMMFWYRQQPGQSLTLIATANQGSEATYESGFVIDKFPISRPNLTFSTLTVSNMSPEDSSIYLCSVEVPDRGRTEAFFGQGTRLTVV.

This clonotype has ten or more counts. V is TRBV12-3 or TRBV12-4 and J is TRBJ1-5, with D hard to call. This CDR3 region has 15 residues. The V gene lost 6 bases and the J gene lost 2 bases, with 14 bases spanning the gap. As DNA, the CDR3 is TGTGCCAGCAGCTTCACAGCGGACGGCAATCAGCCCCAGCATTTT. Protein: CASSFTADGNQPQHF.

The CDR3 reads CAISGHGLNTGELFF. CDR3 bases: TGTGCCATCAGTGGCCACGGACTCAACACCGGGGAGCTGTTTTTT. V usage is TRBV10-3 and J usage is TRBJ2-2, with D possibly being TRBD2 (5 bases). V was pared by 4 bases and J by 2 bases, with 11 bases between. Germline V gives CDR1 ENHRY, CDR2 SYGVKD. The CDR3 runs 15 residues.

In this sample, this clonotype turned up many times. The chain's CDR3 is CASSPRGAGPETQYF. Written as DNA, the CDR3 is TGTGCCAGCAGTCCACGGGGGGCAGGCCCAGAGACCCAGTACTTC. The chain uses TRBV12-3 or TRBV12-4 and TRBJ2-5; maybe TRBD2 (7 bases). The CDR3 has 15 amino acids. The germline V and J ends were trimmed by 5 bases and 4 bases, with 17 bases remaining between them.

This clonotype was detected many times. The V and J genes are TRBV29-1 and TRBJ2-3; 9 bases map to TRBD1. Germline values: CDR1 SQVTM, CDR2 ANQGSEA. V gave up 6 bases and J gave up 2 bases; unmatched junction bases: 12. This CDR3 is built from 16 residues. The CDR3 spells CSVAGGGQGYTDTQYF. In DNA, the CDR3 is TGCAGCGTGGCCGGCGGGGGACAGGGTTACACAGATACGCAGTATTTT.

The CDR3 region has the DNA TGTGCCAGCAGTTTTCGGGCGGAGATTACCTACGAGCAGTACTTC. Its protein product is CASSFRAEITYEQYF. V gene TRBV28 combines with J gene TRBJ2-7; D is unresolved. The CDR3 covers 15 residues. The germline V gene encodes CDR1 MDHEN and CDR2 SYDVKM. The V gene lost 3 bases and the J gene lost 2 bases, with 14 bases spanning the gap.

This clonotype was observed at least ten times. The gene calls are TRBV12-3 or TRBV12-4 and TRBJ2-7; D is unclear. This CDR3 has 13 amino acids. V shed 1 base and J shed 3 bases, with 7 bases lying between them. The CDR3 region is CASSLGSFYEQYF. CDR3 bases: TGTGCCAGCAGTTTAGGCAGCTTCTACGAGCAGTACTTC.

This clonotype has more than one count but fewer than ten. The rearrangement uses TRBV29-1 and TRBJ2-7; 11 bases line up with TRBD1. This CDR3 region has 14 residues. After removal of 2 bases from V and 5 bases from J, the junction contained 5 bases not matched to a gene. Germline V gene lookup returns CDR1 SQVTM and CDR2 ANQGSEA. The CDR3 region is CSVETRTGGNEQYF. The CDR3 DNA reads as TGCAGCGTTGAAACGAGGACAGGGGGCAACGAGCAGTACTTC.

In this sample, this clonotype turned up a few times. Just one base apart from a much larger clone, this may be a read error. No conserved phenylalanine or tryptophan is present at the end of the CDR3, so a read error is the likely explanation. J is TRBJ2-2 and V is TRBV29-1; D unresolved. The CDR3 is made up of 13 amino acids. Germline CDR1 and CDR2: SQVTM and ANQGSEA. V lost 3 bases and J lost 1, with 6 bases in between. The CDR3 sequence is CSVDTRNTGELFC. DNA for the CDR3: TGCAGCGTTGATACGAGGAACACCGGGGAGCTGTTTTGT.